In this sample, the clone carrying this T cell receptor (beta chain) turned up a few times. Its matching antigen is unknown. The data belong to a study of cytomegalovirus exposure and HLA in healthy donors. Study results and caveats: According to reports, the classifier identified cytomegalovirus status with high specificity and sensitivity. In an earlier analysis, productive rearrangement rates for most beta V segments clustered near 87% or 30%. It is likely that the observed cluster of highly shared sequence variants was a sequencing artifact.

The CDR3 is made up of 15 amino acids. Trimming pared 5 bases from V and 1 base from J, leaving 14 bases between. The germline gives CDR1 MNHEY, CDR2 SMNVEV (reference sequence). PCR employed 60 Vbeta and 13 Jbeta primers. The protocol was immunoSEQ multiplex PCR, while the TCRdb copy is restricted to in-frame clones and leaves out a portion. The sample shows over 85,000 clones, less than 85% of them seen only once. The rearrangement joins TRBV27 to TRBJ2-5; D might be TRBD2 (6 bases). This receptor was identified in a man younger than 45 in good health and CMV-seropositive. Material for sequencing was PBMCs. CDR3 region: CASSTGLTIQETQYF. The CDR3 nucleotides read TGTGCCAGCAGTACTGGACTAACAATCCAAGAGACCCAGTACTTC.